A single sample gave rise to the 30 T cell receptor beta chains below, sequenced in a study of blood T cell repertoires in COVID-19. The assay was immunoSEQ multiplex PCR, and TCRdb's table has in-frame clones only and misses some. Here the sample spans 210,000 or so clones, 87% being singletons. Sequencing used peripheral blood. Source of these receptors: a man in his forties with active or convalescent COVID-19.

This chain uses TRBV3-1 (or the pseudogene TRBV3-2) with TRBJ1-1, with D unclear. Germline CDR1 is LGHDT and CDR2 is YNNKEL (reference sequence). The ends were cut back, 3 bases at V and 1 base at J, with 6 bases in the middle. The CDR3 contains 13 residues. The chain's CDR3 is CASSQGENTEAFF. Written as DNA, the CDR3 is TGTGCCAGCAGCCAGGGAGAGAACACTGAAGCTTTCTTT.

The CDR3 nucleotides read TGTGCCAGCAGCAAAGGCGGGACAGGGAAAGGGGATCAGCCCCAGCATTTT. Translating it yields CASSKGGTGKGDQPQHF. V usage is TRBV21-1 and J usage is TRBJ1-5; TRBD1 is the table's D call, not checked against the DNA. TRBV21-1 is flagged as a pseudogene. The CDR3 is made up of 17 amino acids.

The chain recombines TRBV6-5 with TRBJ2-1; the match to TRBD2 covers 11 bases. From germline, CDR1 is MNHEY and CDR2 SVGAGI. This CDR3 region has 15 residues. The V and J ends lost 6 bases and 8 bases, in that order; junction bases with no gene match: 9. The CDR3 region has the DNA TGTGCCAGCAGCTATAGCGGGGGGGCCTCTTATGAGCAGTTCTTC. Amino acid sequence: CASSYSGGASYEQFF.

Here the CDR3 DNA reads TGTGCCAGCAGTTCCCGCACAGGCGAGGAGCAGTACTTC. Encoded protein: CASSSRTGEEQYF. The V call is TRBV12-3 or TRBV12-4, the J call TRBJ2-7; perhaps TRBD1 as D (5 bases). This CDR3 has 13 residues. Trimming stripped 4 bases from V and 7 bases from J, with 14 bases between.

This clone was seen just once. The chain links TRBV29-1 to TRBJ2-7; maybe TRBD2 (6 bases). CDR1 and CDR2 from the germline V gene are SQVTM and ANQGSEA. V was shortened by 3 bases and J by 2 bases, with 17 bases between the two germline ends. This CDR3 spans 15 amino acids. The CDR3 nucleotides read TGCAGCGTTGAGGCGGCGGGACGGAGAGCCTACGAGCAGTACTTC. Protein: CSVEAAGRRAYEQYF.

The J gene is TRBJ2-5, the V gene TRBV5-4, with 10 bases matching TRBD1. There are 16 residues in the CDR3. Germline CDR1 is SGHNT and CDR2 is YYREEE (reference sequence). The J segment lost 1 base and the V segment lost 4 bases, leaving 7 bases of the junction unmatched. CDR3 DNA sequence: TGTGCCAGCAGCGAGGGGGACAGGGGCCTCCAAGAGACCCAGTACTTC. Amino acids: CASSEGDRGLQETQYF.

This chain connects TRBV2 to TRBJ1-4; a possible D gene is TRBD1 (6 bases). V was pared by 5 bases and J by 5 bases, with 15 bases between. Per germline, CDR1 SNHLY and CDR2 FYNNEI. The CDR3 is made up of 15 amino acids. CDR3 residues: CASSLQGFLNEKLFF. The CDR3 region has the DNA TGTGCCAGCAGTTTACAGGGCTTTTTAAATGAAAAACTGTTTTTT.

V is TRBV5-4 and J is TRBJ1-1; 7 bases align to TRBD1. V lost 5 bases to trimming and J lost 6 bases; unmatched junction nucleotides: 7. Per germline, CDR1 SGHNT and CDR2 YYREEE (reference sequence). The CDR3 is made up of 13 amino acids. CDR3 in DNA: TGTGCCAGCAGGCGACAGGGAGACCCTGAAGCTTTCTTT. It translates to CASRRQGDPEAFF. The whole variable domain, remainder taken from reference TRBV5-4 and TRBJ1-1, is ETGVTQSPTHLIKTRGQQVTLRCSSQSGHNTVSWYQQALGQGPQFIFQYYREEENGRGNFPPRFSGLQFPNYSSELNVNALELDDSALYLCASRRQGDPEAFFGQGTRLTVV.

The rearrangement joins TRBV9 to TRBJ2-2, with 9 bases that match TRBD1. Germline V gives CDR1 SGDLS, CDR2 YYNGEE. The CDR3 runs 17 residues. V gave up 7 bases and J gave up 0 bases; unmatched junction bases: 10. The CDR3 sequence is CASEVGQGNSNTGELFF. DNA for the CDR3: TGTGCCAGCGAGGTGGGACAGGGAAATTCGAACACCGGGGAGCTGTTTTTT.

The rearrangement joins TRBV5-1 to TRBJ2-2; D call uncertain. Germline loops: CDR1 SGHRS, CDR2 YFSETQ. V was pared by 2 bases and J by 1 base, with 3 bases between. The CDR3 runs to 13 residues. The CDR3 nucleotides read TGCGCCAGCAGCTTTCTGAACACCGGGGAGCTGTTTTTT. It yields the protein CASSFLNTGELFF.

This rearrangement joins TRBV5-4 to TRBJ1-1, with D tentatively TRBD1 (5 bases). CDR3 length equals 15 residues. Germline lookup yields CDR1 SGHNT and CDR2 YYREEE (reference sequence). V lost 4 bases to trimming and J lost 6 bases, with 19 bases between them. The CDR3 is CASSREGLSGAEAFF. CDR3 in DNA: TGTGCCAGCAGCAGGGAGGGGTTGAGTGGGGCTGAAGCTTTCTTT. Full variable domain (rest looked up from reference TRBV5-4 and TRBJ1-1): ETGVTQSPTHLIKTRGQQVTLRCSSQSGHNTVSWYQQALGQGPQFIFQYYREEENGRGNFPPRFSGLQFPNYSSELNVNALELDDSALYLCASSREGLSGAEAFFGQGTRLTVV.

This clone was recorded a few times. CDR3 nucleotides: TGTGCCTGCCCGCGGACAGCTTTTTCTTCACCCCTCCACTTT. It is translated as CACPRTAFSSPLHF. The V gene is TRBV30, the J gene TRBJ1-6; D may be TRBD1 (6 bases). Trimming cost V 6 bases and J 9 bases, with 18 bases left between them. The length of the CDR3 is 14 residues. Germline CDR1 and CDR2: GTSNPN and SVGIG (reference sequence).

This chain joins TRBV5-4 and TRBJ2-7, with 11 bases identical to TRBD1. The CDR3 covers 15 residues. The V gene's germline CDR1 is SGHNT and CDR2 YYREEE (reference sequence). Losses at the gene ends were 3 bases for V and 2 bases for J; bases not matched to a gene: 4. The CDR3 loop is CASSSGQGGPYEQYF. The CDR3, as DNA: TGTGCCAGCAGCTCGGGACAGGGGGGACCCTACGAGCAGTACTTC. The whole variable domain, remainder taken from reference TRBV5-4 and TRBJ2-7, is ETGVTQSPTHLIKTRGQQVTLRCSSQSGHNTVSWYQQALGQGPQFIFQYYREEENGRGNFPPRFSGLQFPNYSSELNVNALELDDSALYLCASSSGQGGPYEQYFGPGTRLTVT.

This clone was detected only once. The rearrangement links TRBV28 to TRBJ2-1, with 13 nucleotides matching TRBD2. V shed 4 bases and J 8 bases; nucleotides not matched to a gene: 2. The CDR3 runs to 14 residues. Germline loops: CDR1 MDHEN, CDR2 SYDVKM. The CDR3 region is CASSWTSGSYEQFF. The DNA for the CDR3 is TGTGCCAGCAGTTGGACTAGCGGGAGTTATGAGCAGTTCTTC.

The V call is TRBV30, the J call TRBJ2-2; TRBD2 aligns across 10 bases. The ends lost 1 base at V and 1 base at J; junction bases unmatched: 0. CDR1 and CDR2 from the germline V gene are GTSNPN and SVGIG (reference sequence). The CDR3 runs 15 residues. CDR3 DNA: TGTGCCTGGAGTGGACTAGCGGGGAACACCGGGGAGCTGTTTTTT. Amino acids: CAWSGLAGNTGELFF.

The rearrangement joins TRBV7-2 to TRBJ1-6; D remains ambiguous. Trimming took 2 bases from V and 0 from J, leaving 8 bases between them. CDR3 length equals 16 residues. CDR1 is SGHTA and CDR2 is FQGNSA in the germline V gene. CDR3 bases: TGTGCCAGCAGCTTAACCCCGAGCTCCTATAATTCACCCCTCCACTTT. This encodes CASSLTPSSYNSPLHF.

The chain combines TRBV7-3 with TRBJ2-5; 8 positions match TRBD1. V lost 8 bases and J lost 2; bases outside the gene matches: 10. This CDR3 is 15 amino acids long. CDR1 is SGHTA, CDR2 FQGTGA, per germline. The CDR3 region has the DNA TGTGCCAGCGGCCTCGGACAGGGACTTCAAGAGACCCAGTACTTC. This codes for CASGLGQGLQETQYF.

The chain combines TRBV7-9 with TRBJ2-7, with TRBD1 as a possible D gene (6 bases). V shed 4 bases and J shed 0 bases, with 19 bases lying between them. This CDR3 comprises 17 residues. Germline V CDR1 and CDR2: SEHNR, FQNEAQ (reference sequence). The CDR3 coding sequence is TGTGCCAGCAGCTCCCCCGGTGACAGGCTTAGCTCCTACGAGCAGTACTTC. It is translated as CASSSPGDRLSSYEQYF.

The V and J genes are TRBV19 and TRBJ1-1; 12 bases are shared with TRBD1. The CDR3 consists of 16 residues. J was trimmed by 3 bases and V by 6 bases; bases with no gene match: 8. The germline V gene encodes CDR1 LNHDA and CDR2 SQIVND (reference sequence). CDR3 loop: CASRSGTGGAHTEAFF. CDR3 coding DNA: TGTGCCAGTAGATCCGGGACAGGGGGCGCGCACACTGAAGCTTTCTTT.

The gene calls are TRBV9 and TRBJ2-7, with 11 positions matching TRBD1. The CDR3 is 16 residues long. From germline, CDR1 is SGDLS and CDR2 YYNGEE. J was trimmed by 1 base and V by 2 bases; bases with no gene match: 5. The CDR3 DNA sequence: TGTGCCAGCAGCGTTGGGGACAGGGGGTCTTCCTACGAGCAGTACTTC. As protein: CASSVGDRGSSYEQYF.

J is TRBJ1-6 and V is TRBV18; D is perhaps TRBD1 (5 bases). The V and J ends lost 3 bases and 6 bases respectively, with 12 bases between them. This CDR3 has 15 amino acids. Per germline, CDR1 KGHSH and CDR2 LQKENI. The DNA for the CDR3 is TGTGCCAGCTCACCGTTCGGGGGGGGTAATTCACCCCTCCACTTT. Translated, it gives CASSPFGGGNSPLHF.

The sample holds many counts of this clone. The chain employs TRBV4-1 and TRBJ2-7; TRBD2 agrees at 10 bases. The V gene's germline CDR1 is MGHRA and CDR2 YSYEKL. This CDR3 comprises 18 residues. V trimming: 2 bases; J trimming: 0 bases; junction bases outside the gene matches: 10. CDR3 in amino acids: CASSQTGLAASSSYEQYF. CDR3 in DNA: TGCGCCAGCAGCCAAACCGGACTAGCGGCTTCAAGCTCCTACGAGCAGTACTTC.

This clone appeared a single time. V gene TRBV7-9 combines with J gene TRBJ1-2, with unresolved D. V was trimmed by 6 bases and J by 2 bases, leaving 7 bases between them. Per the germline V gene, CDR1 is SEHNR and CDR2 is FQNEAQ (reference sequence). CDR3 length equals 12 residues. DNA of the CDR3: TGTGCCAGCAGGGACTCAAACTATGGCTACACCTTC. Amino acid sequence: CASRDSNYGYTF.

The chain has TRBV5-6 and TRBJ2-1, with 7 nucleotides matching TRBD2. Trimming at V came to 5 bases and at J to 7 bases, leaving 12 bases not matched to a gene. The CDR3 loop spans 15 amino acids. Germline CDR1 SGHDT, CDR2 YYEEEE. CDR3 nucleotide sequence: TGTGCCAGCAGGTACTCCACCGGGACTACGAATGAGCAGTTCTTC. Translated, it gives CASRYSTGTTNEQFF. Filled out from reference TRBV5-6 and TRBJ2-1, the complete variable domain reads DAGVTQSPTHLIKTRGQQVTLRCSPKSGHDTVSWYQQALGQGPQFIFQYYEEEERQRGNFPDRFSGHQFPNYSSELNVNALLLGDSALYLCASRYSTGTTNEQFFGPGTRLTVL.

The chain carries TRBV7-8 and TRBJ2-1; TRBD1 matches 9 bases. From germline, CDR1 is SGHVS and CDR2 FQNEAQ. This CDR3 has 15 amino acids. V trimming: 5 bases; J trimming: 9 bases; junction bases outside the gene matches: 11. CDR3 residues: CASSARDRVSGEQFF. Written as DNA, the CDR3 is TGTGCCAGCAGCGCCCGGGACAGGGTAAGCGGTGAGCAGTTCTTC.

This chain connects TRBV19 to TRBJ2-3; 9 positions match TRBD2. In germline, CDR1 is LNHDA, CDR2 SQIVND (reference sequence). The CDR3 has 15 residues. V shed 1 base, J shed 4 bases, and the junction held 3 bases outside the gene matches. The CDR3 nucleotides are TGTGCCAGTAGTATAGGCGGGGGGGCCCCAGATACGCAGTATTTT. Translation: CASSIGGGAPDTQYF.

The V call is TRBV15, the J call TRBJ1-1; 9 bases fit TRBD1. The J segment lost 7 bases and the V segment lost 2 bases, leaving 11 bases of the junction unmatched. Germline V lookup: CDR1 LNHNV, CDR2 YYDKDF (reference sequence). The CDR3 has 16 amino acids. CDR3 in amino acids: CATSRKNTGGRGEAFF. The CDR3 region has the DNA TGTGCCACCAGCAGAAAAAACACAGGGGGCCGGGGTGAAGCTTTCTTT.

The rearrangement joins TRBV29-1 to TRBJ2-3; 9 bases fit TRBD1. The germline V gene encodes CDR1 SQVTM and CDR2 ANQGSEA. J lost 0 bases, V lost 6 bases, and 7 bases had no gene match. This CDR3 comprises 15 residues. CDR3: CSVSWTGASTDTQYF. The DNA of the CDR3 is TGCAGCGTCTCCTGGACAGGGGCTAGCACAGATACGCAGTATTTT.

V gene TRBV6-5 combines with J gene TRBJ2-7; maybe TRBD2 (5 bases). This CDR3 contains 14 residues. In germline, CDR1 is MNHEY, CDR2 SVGAGI. V lost 7 bases and J 3 bases, leaving 16 bases between the germline ends. The CDR3 sequence: CASTLLVRDYEQYF. As DNA, the CDR3 is TGTGCCAGCACCTTACTTGTACGGGACTACGAGCAGTACTTC.

The sample holds a few counts of this clone. This chain links TRBV6-5 with TRBJ1-5; the D is unclear. Germline V gene sequence: CDR1 MNHEY, CDR2 SVGAGI. This CDR3 is built from 13 residues. Trimming took off 3 bases at V and 7 bases at J, with 10 bases between the two ends. CDR3 sequence: CASSYETRQPQHF. CDR3 DNA: TGTGCCAGCAGTTATGAGACTAGACAGCCCCAGCATTTT.